This TCR beta chain was obtained from a study of OX40 agonist ivuxolimab in advanced cancers. Study-level points and caveats: At 0.1 to 3.0 mg/kg, CD4+ and CD8+ blood T cells expanded clonally by week 6. Among some nonresponders, normalized T-cell clonal expansion was also low.

Points on this clone: What it recognizes is unknown.

The protocol was immunoSEQ multiplex PCR, while the TCRdb copy is restricted to in-frame clones and leaves out a portion. Of approximately 50,000 clones listed, roughly 85% are singletons. This CDR3 is 15 amino acids long. The V and J ends lost 0 bases and 5 bases respectively, with 15 bases between them. CDR1 is SGHKS, CDR2 YYEKEE, per germline (reference sequence). This clonotype was obtained from an adult with an advanced solid tumor such as melanoma, head and neck, liver or kidney cancer. The V call is TRBV5-5, the J call TRBJ2-7, with D perhaps matching TRBD2 (6 bases). Sample: CD4+ or CD8+ T cells sorted from blood, taken in a trial of the OX40 agonist ivuxolimab. This CDR3 reads CASSLVEGTVHEQYF. In nucleotides, the CDR3 is TGTGCCAGCAGCTTGGTGGAGGGAACTGTCCACGAGCAGTACTTC.